These 14 T cell receptor beta chains were all obtained from the same sample, sequenced in a study of blood T cell repertoires in COVID-19. The assay was immunoSEQ multiplex PCR, and TCRdb's table has in-frame clones only and misses some. The sample holds about 150,000 clones, approximately 82% seen once. Sequenced input: peripheral blood. The receptors shown here come from a woman in her 70s who had recovered from COVID-19.

The genes are TRBV6-2 or TRBV6-3 and TRBJ2-1; D gene uncertain. Per the germline V gene, CDR1 is MNHEY and CDR2 is SVGEGT. Trimming pared 0 bases from V and 15 bases from J, leaving 12 bases between. The CDR3 is made up of 12 amino acids. CDR3 protein: CASSYSYPGWFF. CDR3 DNA sequence: TGTGCCAGCAGTTACTCATACCCCGGGTGGTTCTTC.

The rearrangement joins TRBV3-1 (or the pseudogene TRBV3-2) to TRBJ1-2, with D uncertain. The V and J ends lost 0 bases and 8 bases respectively, with 16 bases between them. This CDR3 has 15 residues. Germline CDR1 LGHDT, CDR2 YNNKEL (reference sequence). The CDR3 protein is CASSQDGGARNGYTF. For the CDR3, the DNA is TGTGCCAGCAGCCAAGATGGAGGCGCCAGGAACGGCTACACCTTC.

A note on this clone: The junction departs from the called germline gene at one end, perhaps through a read error. The V call is TRBV7-9, the J call TRBJ2-6; D gene ambiguous. Germline assignment: CDR1 SEHNR and CDR2 FQNEAQ (reference sequence). The CDR3 runs 14 residues. Written as DNA, the CDR3 is TGTGCCAGCCGCTTTAGCTCTGGGGCCAACGTCCTGACTTTC. It codes for CASRFSSGANVLTF.

V usage is TRBV15 and J usage is TRBJ2-5, with 9 nucleotides matching TRBD1. Germline assignment: CDR1 LNHNV and CDR2 YYDKDF (reference sequence). J was trimmed by 5 bases and V by 3 bases; bases with no gene match: 1. The CDR3 covers 13 residues. The CDR3 sequence: CATSRDRGETQYF. The CDR3 DNA sequence: TGTGCCACCAGCAGGGACAGGGGTGAGACCCAGTACTTC. Using reference TRBV15 and TRBJ2-5 for the parts outside the CDR3, the full variable domain is DAMVIQNPRYQVTQFGKPVTLSCSQTLNHNVMYWYQQKSSQAPKLLFHYYDKDFNNEADTPDNFQSRRPNTSFCFLDIRSPGLGDTAMYLCATSRDRGETQYFGPGTRLLVL.

The chain employs TRBV3-1 (or the pseudogene TRBV3-2) and TRBJ2-2; 10 bases are shared with TRBD2. The CDR3 extends over 21 amino acids. The germline V gene has CDR1 LGHDT and CDR2 YNNKEL (reference sequence). The V segment lost 0 bases and the J segment 0 bases; nucleotides outside the gene matches: 13. The CDR3 spells CASSQDGTGTSVGANTGELFF. In nucleotides, the CDR3 is TGTGCCAGCAGCCAAGACGGTACCGGGACTAGCGTAGGGGCGAACACCGGGGAGCTGTTTTTT.

The genes are TRBV5-4 and TRBJ2-5; tentative D call: TRBD2 (6 bases). The CDR3 contains 12 residues. The V gene's germline CDR1 is SGHNT and CDR2 YYREEE (reference sequence). V was shortened by 4 bases and J by 7 bases, with 11 bases between the two germline ends. CDR3 sequence (DNA): TGTGCCAGCAGCCCGACCGGGGGGACCCAGTACTTC. Translating it yields CASSPTGGTQYF.

The chain uses TRBV11-3 and TRBJ2-3; 8 bases map to TRBD2. V lost 5 bases, J lost 0 bases, and 13 bases stayed unmatched. The CDR3 consists of 18 residues. Germline V lookup: CDR1 SGHNT, CDR2 YENEEA. CDR3 sequence reads: CASSRRGGGPPSTDTQYF. In DNA form, the CDR3 reads TGTGCCAGCAGCCGGAGGGGCGGGGGGCCCCCTAGCACAGATACGCAGTATTTT.

The V and J genes are TRBV10-1 and TRBJ1-1; no reliable D call. V gave up 6 bases and J gave up 3 bases, with 14 bases separating them. Germline assignment: CDR1 WNHNN and CDR2 SYGVQD (reference sequence). The CDR3 is 14 residues long. CDR3: CASRPRPQDTEAFF. The CDR3 DNA is TGCGCCAGCAGGCCCCGGCCCCAGGACACTGAAGCTTTCTTT.

The chain joins TRBV7-2 to TRBJ2-3, with 9 bases matching TRBD2. Losses at the gene ends were 3 bases for V and 6 bases for J; bases not matched to a gene: 13. The germline gives CDR1 SGHTA, CDR2 FQGNSA. The CDR3 has 17 amino acids. The CDR3 DNA reads as TGTGCCAGCAGCTTTTTGGCTAGCGGGACCTTGTCGGATACGCAGTATTTT. Amino acids: CASSFLASGTLSDTQYF.

The rearrangement uses TRBV14 and TRBJ2-3; the match to TRBD1 covers 7 bases. Germline CDR1 SGHDN, CDR2 FVKESK. The CDR3 is 14 amino acids. The trim removed 4 bases at V and 2 bases at J, leaving 3 bases unmatched. CDR3 nucleotides: TGTGCCAGCAGCCGAGGGACAGCCACAGATACGCAGTATTTT. Translated: CASSRGTATDTQYF.

V is TRBV3-1 (or the pseudogene TRBV3-2) and J is TRBJ1-1; perhaps TRBD1 as D (5 bases). Germline CDR1 LGHDT, CDR2 YNNKEL (reference sequence). The CDR3 spans 14 residues. V lost 4 bases and J 3 bases, leaving 12 bases between the germline ends. The CDR3: CASSPSLGHTEAFF. The CDR3 DNA sequence: TGTGCCAGCAGCCCAAGTTTGGGGCACACTGAAGCTTTCTTT.

V and J are TRBV4-1 and TRBJ1-4; 8 bases are shared with TRBD1. J was trimmed by 6 bases and V by 4 bases; bases with no gene match: 16. The CDR3 runs 18 residues. Germline V lookup: CDR1 MGHRA, CDR2 YSYEKL. This CDR3 is CASSLKSPPGQVYEKLFF. For the CDR3, the DNA is TGCGCCAGCAGCCTTAAGAGCCCACCGGGACAGGTCTATGAAAAACTGTTTTTT.

The rearrangement links TRBV7-3 to TRBJ2-3; TRBD2 is a possible D gene (7 bases). The CDR3 is 13 amino acids. Germline CDR1 and CDR2: SGHTA and FQGTGA. Trimming pared 5 bases from V and 2 bases from J, leaving 8 bases between. CDR3 residues: CASSRGATDTQYF. In DNA form, the CDR3 reads TGTGCCAGCAGCCGGGGGGCCACAGATACGCAGTATTTT.

Here the CDR3 reads CASSGLAGFGELFF. CDR3 nucleotides: TGTGCCAGCAGTGGCCTAGCGGGGTTCGGGGAGCTGTTTTTT. The V and J genes are TRBV2 and TRBJ2-2; 9 bases fit TRBD2. The CDR3 has 14 amino acids. Germline CDR1 reads SNHLY; CDR2 reads FYNNEI. V trimming: 4 bases; J trimming: 7 bases; junction bases outside the gene matches: 4.